What follows describes a single TCR beta chain. Trimming took 1 base from V and 7 from J; bases not matched to a gene: 5. This CDR3 is built from 16 residues. The V gene's germline CDR1 is LNHNV and CDR2 YYDKDF (reference sequence). The sample comes from a study of cytomegalovirus exposure and HLA in healthy donors. TCRdb keeps only in-frame clones here, not all; method: immunoSEQ multiplex PCR. The sample consists of about 74,000 clones, less than 95% of them appearing once. This TCR came from a woman aged 18-35 years in good health and CMV-seropositive. The gene calls are TRBV15 and TRBJ2-1, with 12 bases lining up with TRBD2. Sequences were obtained from PBMCs. CDR3 region: CATSRGRTSGENEQFF. Written as DNA, the CDR3 is TGTGCCACCAGCAGAGGGAGGACTAGCGGGGAAAATGAGCAGTTCTTC.